This TCR beta chain was obtained from a study of patients and donors after allogeneic stem cell transplantation. MiXCR, run by TCRdb on the RT-PCR reads, gives a single entry per CDR3 protein. The top ten clones hold roughly 2.5% of a sample with about 87,000 distinct CDR3 sequences, just under 5% of them seen once. This clonotype has more than one count but fewer than ten. The germline CDR1 and CDR2 sequences are MGHRA and YSYEKL. This CDR3 has 15 residues. Trimming removed 2 bases at V and 3 bases at J, with 11 bases between. This TCR was recovered from a human donor who was either an allogeneic HSCT recipient or a stem cell or donor lymphocyte infusion donor (not recorded which). It is not recorded whose cells these are; they may come from a transplant donor. Sequencing input: blood, either unsorted or a sorted T cell fraction (not recorded which). This chain joins TRBV4-1 and TRBJ2-1; no definite D call. In DNA form, the CDR3 reads TGCGCCAGCAGCCAAAGGCAAGACCTCTACAATGAGCAGTTCTTC. It encodes CASSQRQDLYNEQFF.